Each of the 29 T cell receptor beta chains below was sequenced from the same sample in a study of brain metastases from non-small cell lung cancer. Profiling relied on immunoSEQ multiplex PCR, and the TCRdb table lists in-frame clones only, not all of them. The table records about 4,400 clones, roughly 80% of them present only once. Input material: tumor-adjacent normal tissue. The receptors were gathered from a donor aged 40 or older with non-small cell lung cancer.

The V call is TRBV19, the J call TRBJ1-4; D is perhaps TRBD1 (6 bases). The germline V gene encodes CDR1 LNHDA and CDR2 SQIVND (reference sequence). V was trimmed by 6 bases and J by 7 bases, leaving 15 bases between them. This CDR3 region has 14 residues. This CDR3 reads CASRATGFGEKLFF. CDR3 DNA: TGTGCCAGTAGGGCGACAGGCTTTGGTGAAAAACTGTTTTTT.

On this clone: One junction end disagrees with the germline gene, perhaps due to a read error. This sample also contains other DNA sequences that code for the same CDR3. The rearrangement uses TRBV6-2 or TRBV6-3 and TRBJ2-3; TRBD1 matches at 7 bases. Germline lookup yields CDR1 MNHEY and CDR2 SVGEGT. The CDR3 is made up of 14 amino acids. In DNA, the CDR3 is TGTGCCAGTAGTTCCGGACAGGGCACAGATACGCAGTATTTT. Its protein is CASSSGQGTDTQYF.

The V and J genes are TRBV18 and TRBJ1-3; the match to TRBD1 covers 11 bases. Germline-derived CDR1 and CDR2 are KGHSH and LQKENI. The trim removed 4 bases at V and 0 bases at J, leaving 5 bases unmatched. CDR3 length: 17 amino acids. The chain's CDR3 is CASSRGQGASSGNTIYF. The CDR3 DNA reads as TGTGCCAGCTCACGTGGACAGGGGGCTTCCTCTGGAAACACCATATATTTT.

Concerning this clone itself: One end of the junction fails to match germline, which may point to a read error. Other DNA sequences within the sample encode an identical CDR3. This chain uses TRBV28 with TRBJ1-6; 7 bases map to TRBD1. There are 15 residues in the CDR3. Per the germline V gene, CDR1 is MDHEN and CDR2 is SYDVKM. Here the CDR3 reads CASRDPGQTTGALHF. The CDR3, as DNA: TGTGCCAGCAGAGATCCGGGACAGACGACCGGAGCCCTCCATTTT.

This chain uses TRBV3-1 (or the pseudogene TRBV3-2) with TRBJ2-3, with a weak D call TRBD2 (5 bases). The CDR3 is 14 residues long. From germline, CDR1 is LGHDT and CDR2 YNNKEL (reference sequence). Trimming removed 2 bases from V and 8 bases from J, with 14 bases in between. CDR3 sequence: CASSQKGTGSTQYF. Here the CDR3 DNA reads TGTGCCAGCAGCCAAAAGGGTACGGGGTCTACGCAGTATTTT.

This clone is a singleton in its sample. The gene calls are TRBV5-4 and TRBJ2-5; no reliable D call. Matching the DNA end better, TRBJ2-7 makes the J call doubtful. The CDR3 is made up of 13 amino acids. CDR1 SGHNT and CDR2 YYREEE come from the germline V gene (reference sequence). This CDR3 is CASSFRGSYEQYF. DNA for the CDR3: TGTGCCAGCAGCTTCCGAGGCTCCTACGAGCAGTACTTC.

The chain joins TRBV7-2 to TRBJ2-3; D gene ambiguous. The CDR3 totals 13 residues. V lost 1 base and J lost 8, with 10 bases in between. Germline assignment: CDR1 SGHTA and CDR2 FQGNSA. CDR3 DNA: TGTGCCAGCAGCTTAGAGGCGGTTGGTACGCAGTATTTT. This encodes CASSLEAVGTQYF. Together with reference TRBV7-2 and TRBJ2-3, the CDR3 gives the full variable domain: GAGVSQSPSNKVTEKGKDVELRCDPISGHTALYWYRQSLGQGLEFLIYFQGNSAPDKSGLPSDRFSAERTGGSVSTLTIQRTQQEDSAVYLCASSLEAVGTQYFGPGTRLTVL.

This clone was seen only once. The sample has other DNA sequences that encode this CDR3 too. The CDR3 region is CASSLTSGNEQYF. In DNA form, the CDR3 reads TGTGCCAGCAGTTTAACGTCCGGGAATGAGCAGTACTTC. V is TRBV27 and J is TRBJ2-7; perhaps TRBD2 as D (5 bases). There are 13 residues in the CDR3. Per the germline V gene, CDR1 is MNHEY and CDR2 is SMNVEV (reference sequence). Trimming took off 2 bases at V and 7 bases at J, with 12 bases between the two ends.

This chain joins TRBV19 and TRBJ2-7; no clear D gene. V was clipped by 5 bases and J by 4 bases, with 12 bases between them. CDR1 and CDR2 (germline): LNHDA, SQIVND (reference sequence). The CDR3 length is 13 residues. As DNA, the CDR3 is TGTGCCAGTAGTCTAAGGATTGGGTACGAGCAGTACTTC. As protein: CASSLRIGYEQYF. Looking up the rest from reference TRBV19 and TRBJ2-7 gives the full variable domain: DGGITQSPKYLFRKEGQNVTLSCEQNLNHDAMYWYRQDPGQGLRLIYYSQIVNDFQKGDIAEGYSVSREKKESFPLTVTSAQKNPTAFYLCASSLRIGYEQYFGPGTRLTVT.

The chain recombines TRBV7-8 with TRBJ2-5; 7 bases are a match to TRBD1. Germline-derived CDR1 and CDR2 are SGHVS and FQNEAQ. The CDR3 is 14 amino acids. V shed 5 bases and J 5 bases; nucleotides not matched to a gene: 8. CDR3 loop: CASSRDRAAETQYF. CDR3 bases: TGTGCCAGCAGCCGAGACAGGGCGGCGGAGACCCAGTACTTC.

This chain uses TRBV2 with TRBJ2-3; D gene ambiguous. The length of the CDR3 is 13 residues. Germline-derived CDR1 and CDR2 are SNHLY and FYNNEI. Between the trimmed V and J ends, which lost 7 bases and 4 bases, there was a span of 12 bases. In nucleotides, the CDR3 is TGTGCCAGCATACCTACAGCTGCAGATACGCAGTATTTT. Translation: CASIPTAADTQYF.

In this sample, this clone turned up a few times. The rearrangement uses TRBV7-2 and TRBJ2-7; a weak D match, TRBD2 (5 bases). Trimming left V 0 bases short and J 5 bases short, with 8 bases between. Germline V gene lookup returns CDR1 SGHTA and CDR2 FQGNSA. CDR3 length: 13 residues. CDR3: CASSLAKGDEQYF. The CDR3 DNA reads TGTGCCAGCAGCTTAGCTAAGGGAGACGAGCAGTACTTC.

This clone was found once. The chain employs TRBV5-1 and TRBJ2-7, with D hard to call. Germline values: CDR1 SGHRS, CDR2 YFSETQ. V lost 4 bases, J lost 3 bases, and 11 bases lay in between. This CDR3 has 13 residues. The CDR3 DNA is TGCGCCAGCAGCGTCGGACCCTTCTACGAGCAGTACTTC. This codes for CASSVGPFYEQYF.

The V gene is TRBV30, the J gene TRBJ1-5; 7 bases fit TRBD1. The J segment lost 3 bases and the V segment lost 6 bases, leaving 11 bases of the junction unmatched. Germline lookup yields CDR1 GTSNPN and CDR2 SVGIG (reference sequence). This CDR3 has 15 amino acids. The CDR3 nucleotides read TGTGCCTGTGCAAATCCGGGACAGTTCAATCAGCCCCAGCATTTT. Protein sequence: CACANPGQFNQPQHF.

J is TRBJ2-5 and V is TRBV6-5; D may be TRBD2 (5 bases). Trimming took 6 bases from V and 3 from J, leaving 17 bases between them. CDR3 length equals 15 residues. Looked up from germline, CDR1 is MNHEY and CDR2 is SVGAGI. CDR3 loop: CASSPAGLGEETQYF. The CDR3 region has the DNA TGTGCCAGCAGCCCCGCTGGACTGGGAGAAGAGACCCAGTACTTC.

This clone was seen only once. This chain links TRBV7-2 with TRBJ1-1; D not certain. Germline V CDR1 and CDR2: SGHTA, FQGNSA. The CDR3 covers 15 residues. V was cut by 2 bases and J by 2 bases, with 12 bases left in between. The CDR3 loop reads CASSLSLLGNTEAFF. In DNA, the CDR3 is TGTGCCAGCAGCTTAAGTCTCCTAGGCAACACTGAAGCTTTCTTT.

The chain combines TRBV15 with TRBJ1-5, with D possibly matching TRBD1 (6 bases). CDR3 length: 15 amino acids. V shed 4 bases and J shed 3 bases, with 13 bases lying between them. CDR1 and CDR2 (germline): LNHNV, YYDKDF (reference sequence). This chain's CDR3 is CATSNNRALNQPQHF. Here the CDR3 DNA reads TGTGCCACCAGCAATAACAGGGCCCTCAATCAGCCCCAGCATTTT.

This sequence joins TRBV29-1 and TRBJ2-7; 7 bases agree with TRBD2. Germline-derived CDR1 and CDR2 are SQVTM and ANQGSEA. J gave up 1 base and V 7 bases, and 7 bases lay outside the gene matches. This CDR3 is built from 13 residues. In nucleotides, the CDR3 is TGCAGCGCCGCGGGAGTCGGATCCTACGAGCAGTACTTC. It codes for CSAAGVGSYEQYF.

This chain uses TRBV12-3 or TRBV12-4 with TRBJ1-1; D not certain. V lost 5 bases and J 10 bases, leaving 14 bases between the germline ends. The CDR3 is 12 amino acids. The CDR3 is CASSPRAHIAFF. CDR3 bases: TGTGCCAGCAGTCCCCGGGCCCATATAGCTTTCTTT.

As to this clone: Distinct nucleotide sequences in the sample also encode this CDR3. The rearrangement joins TRBV19 to TRBJ2-3, with D uncertain. The V gene lost 1 base and the J gene lost 1 base, with 9 bases spanning the gap. Germline CDR1 and CDR2: LNHDA and SQIVND (reference sequence). The CDR3 runs to 15 residues. The DNA of the CDR3 is TGTGCCAGTAGTATAGGGATCTCCGGCACAGATACGCAGTATTTT. Protein sequence: CASSIGISGTDTQYF.

This clone appeared once. The chain carries TRBV3-1 (or the pseudogene TRBV3-2) and TRBJ2-1; TRBD2 aligns across 14 bases. The ends lost 4 bases at V and 8 bases at J; junction bases unmatched: 10. The CDR3 is 17 amino acids. CDR1 LGHDT and CDR2 YNNKEL come from the germline V gene (reference sequence). The DNA of the CDR3 is TGTGCCAGCAGCCGAATTCGACTAGCGGGAGGGGTCGATGAGCAGTTCTTC. Translating it yields CASSRIRLAGGVDEQFF.

The chain links TRBV3-1 (or the pseudogene TRBV3-2) to TRBJ2-7; tentatively, D is TRBD1 or TRBD2 (6 bases each). The CDR3 has 16 residues. V was shortened by 1 base and J by 2 bases, with 15 bases between the two germline ends. Germline V gene lookup returns CDR1 LGHDT and CDR2 YNNKEL (reference sequence). As DNA, the CDR3 is TGTGCCAGCAGCCAAGGGGGGGCCGCGAAAACCTACGAGCAGTACTTC. Protein product: CASSQGGAAKTYEQYF.

The count of this clone is one. The V call is TRBV19, the J call TRBJ2-1; 10 bases agree with TRBD2. The junction had 1 base not matched to a gene; V was cut back by 5 bases and J by 9 bases. CDR1 is LNHDA, CDR2 SQIVND, per germline (reference sequence). CDR3 size: 12 residues. In DNA, the CDR3 is TGTGCCAGTAGTTGGACTAGCGGTGAGCAGTTCTTC. This codes for CASSWTSGEQFF.

This chain connects TRBV7-3 to TRBJ2-1; the D gene is possibly TRBD1 (6 bases). The V gene's germline CDR1 is SGHTA and CDR2 FQGTGA. This CDR3 is 14 amino acids long. Trimming cost V 5 bases and J 5 bases, with 13 bases left between them. The CDR3 region is CASSPTTGNNEQFF. CDR3 bases: TGTGCCAGCAGCCCGACGACAGGAAACAATGAGCAGTTCTTC.

CDR3: CASSLEGAGELFF. As DNA, the CDR3 is TGCGCCAGCAGCTTGGAAGGGGCCGGGGAGCTGTTTTTT. V and J are TRBV5-1 and TRBJ2-2; tentatively, D is TRBD1 (5 bases). Germline CDR1 is SGHRS and CDR2 is YFSETQ. This CDR3 spans 13 amino acids. V lost 0 bases to trimming and J lost 6 bases, with 6 bases between them.

The chain joins TRBV11-3 to TRBJ2-2; 8 bases line up with TRBD2. V trimming: 3 bases; J trimming: 6 bases; junction bases outside the gene matches: 3. The CDR3 loop spans 14 amino acids. Per germline, CDR1 SGHNT and CDR2 YENEEA. CDR3 coding DNA: TGTGCCAGCAGCTTTCGGGAGGGGGCCGGGGAGCTGTTTTTT. Translating it yields CASSFREGAGELFF. The variable domain in full, with the rest retrieved from reference TRBV11-3 and TRBJ2-2, is EAGVVQSPRYKIIEKKQPVAFWCNPISGHNTLYWYLQNLGQGPELLIRYENEEAVDDSQLPKDRFSAERLKGVDSTLKIQPAELGDSAVYLCASSFREGAGELFFGEGSRLTVL.

The rearrangement uses TRBV12-3 or TRBV12-4 and TRBJ2-1; D gene unclear. V lost 5 bases and J lost 9, with 11 bases in between. CDR3 length equals 12 residues. CDR3 in amino acids: CASSLSTGEQFF. CDR3 DNA sequence: TGTGCCAGCAGTCTCTCCACGGGTGAGCAGTTCTTC.

The chain is built from TRBV11-1 and TRBJ2-1; possibly TRBD1 or TRBD2 for D (5 bases each). Germline assignment: CDR1 SGHAT and CDR2 FQDESV (reference sequence). This CDR3 region has 13 residues. The germline V and J ends were trimmed by 2 bases and 5 bases, with 7 bases remaining between them. The chain's CDR3 is CASSLRGDNEQFF. The CDR3 DNA is TGTGCCAGCAGCTTACGAGGGGACAATGAGCAGTTCTTC.

The chain carries TRBV5-5 and TRBJ2-7; D is possibly TRBD2 (5 bases). The V gene's germline CDR1 is SGHKS and CDR2 YYEKEE (reference sequence). This CDR3 spans 13 amino acids. V gave up 4 bases and J gave up 6 bases, with 14 bases separating them. The DNA for the CDR3 is TGTGCCAGCAGCCCGGACGGGGTAGGCGAGCAGTACTTC. The encoded protein is CASSPDGVGEQYF.